The clone carrying this T cell receptor (beta chain) was detected a few times. The V gene's germline CDR1 is MNHEY and CDR2 SVGAGI. The length of the CDR3 is 13 residues. V was cut by 0 bases and J by 4 bases, with 6 bases left in between. This specimen belongs to a study of T cells after yellow fever vaccination. Researchers made TCR cDNA using 5'RACE template switching, and this step added a universal primer site and UMIs. TCRdb analysed the 5' RACE reads with MiXCR anew, one entry per CDR3 protein. This table has about 96,000 distinct CDR3 sequences, almost 9% appearing once. Study-level points and caveats: Among all clonotypes, a small share was observed in both CD4 and CD8 compartments. A faster peak, day 5 versus 15, was reached by the weaker secondary response. Among primary-vaccination clones, most reappeared after the booster, at 96% for CD4 and around 90% for CD8.

The sample consisted of CD8+ T cells not binding an NS4B(214-222) dextramer, sorted from PBMCs, taken more than 13 days after the first yellow fever vaccination. The rearrangement links TRBV6-5 to TRBJ1-2; D is perhaps TRBD1 (5 bases). This TCR derives from a man between 18 and 29 years old who received the YFV17D yellow fever vaccine. As DNA, the CDR3 is TGTGCCAGCAGTTACTCGACAGTCTATGGCTACACCTTC. Translating it yields CASSYSTVYGYTF.